A selection of T cell receptor beta chains follows, all from one sample in a study of radiotherapy plus CTLA-4 blockade in lung cancer. The data were produced by immunoSEQ multiplex PCR, yet TCRdb's version contains in-frame clones alone and is incomplete. The table shows some 110,000 clones, with 81% occurring only once. The sequencing here drew on peripheral blood, taken from a patient treated with radiotherapy plus ipilimumab. The receptors were gathered from a human donor with non-small cell lung cancer that progressed on radiotherapy plus ipilimumab. Some clones in this sample may be carry-over from other donors' samples. CDR3s include the opening cysteine and the closing phenylalanine or tryptophan. The D gene is left open where the match is weak. Size tells how often a clone was seen (once, few, many) or the class of an expanded clone, and some rows leave it out.

D,J,V,size,CDR3,DNA
.,TRBJ1-6,TRBV5-1,.,CASSLEDSPLHF,TGCGCCAGCAGCTTGGAGGACTCGCCCCTCCACTTT
.,TRBJ1-3,TRBV4-1,.,CASSHDPDSGNTIYF,TGCGCCAGCAGCCATGACCCGGACTCTGGAAACACCATATATTTT
.,TRBJ2-1,TRBV6-1,few,CASSEFHPRFF,TGTGCCAGCAGTGAATTTCACCCTCGGTTCTTC
TRBD2,TRBJ2-1,TRBV5-1,.,CASSPGLAGRQFF,TGCGCCAGCAGCCCCGGACTAGCGGGGAGGCAGTTCTTC
TRBD1,TRBJ1-1,TRBV9,.,CASSKQGAQNTEAFF,TGTGCCAGCAGTAAACAGGGGGCCCAGAACACTGAAGCTTTCTTT
TRBD1,TRBJ2-1,TRBV7-2,.,CASSLPSGQGYNEQFF,TGTGCCAGCAGCTTGCCTTCGGGACAGGGTTACAATGAGCAGTTCTTC
TRBD1,TRBJ1-2,TRBV7-9,.,CASSLGTGLDYGYTF,TGTGCCAGCAGCTTGGGGACAGGGTTGGACTATGGCTACACCTTC
.,TRBJ2-1,TRBV5-6,.,CASSLVFHLTYNEQFF,TGTGCCAGCAGCTTGGTTTTCCATCTAACGTACAATGAGCAGTTCTTC
TRBD2,TRBJ2-7,TRBV28,.,CASSSPPGSSGDEQYF,TGTGCCAGCAGTTCCCCCCCGGGGTCTAGCGGGGACGAGCAGTACTTC
.,TRBJ1-4,TRBV5-1,.,CASRREPNEKLFF,TGCGCCAGCAGGCGGGAGCCCAATGAAAAACTGTTTTTT
TRBD2,TRBJ2-1,TRBV5-1,.,CASSPPGGRTELNEQFF,TGCGCCAGCAGCCCCCCGGGCGGGAGGACCGAACTCAATGAGCAGTTCTTC
.,TRBJ2-2,TRBV6-4,many,CASSEGDTGELFF,TGTGCCAGCAGTGAGGGGGACACCGGGGAGCTGTTTTTT
.,TRBJ1-1,TRBV6-5,.,CASSFKLDTFF,TGTGCCAGCAGCTTCAAGCTTGATACTTTCTTT
TRBD1,TRBJ1-6,TRBV10-3,few,CAIRGQHNSPLHF,TGTGCCATCAGGGGACAGCATAATTCACCCCTCCACTTT
.,TRBJ2-5,TRBV7-2,.,CASSRYRKETQYF,TGTGCCAGCAGCCGGTACAGGAAAGAGACCCAGTACTTC
TRBD2,TRBJ2-3,TRBV11-2,.,CASSPPPTSGGITDTQYF,TGTGCCAGCAGCCCCCCACCGACTAGCGGGGGGATCACAGATACGCAGTATTTT
TRBD1,TRBJ1-1,TRBV7-2,few,CASSPSGQGWTEAFF,TGTGCCAGCAGCCCGAGTGGACAGGGGTGGACTGAAGCTTTCTTT
.,TRBJ1-3,TRBV5-6,.,CASSPGPGNTIYF,TGTGCCAGCAGCCCCGGACCTGGAAACACCATATATTTT
.,TRBJ2-7,TRBV4-1,few,CASSQAQGYEQYF,TGCGCCAGCAGCCAAGCACAGGGCTACGAGCAGTACTTC
.,TRBJ2-6,TRBV5-6,.,CASSLVGGTARSGANVLTF,TGTGCCAGCAGCTTGGTGGGGGGGACAGCCCGCTCTGGGGCCAACGTCCTGACTTTC
TRBD1,TRBJ1-2,TRBV6-5,.,CASSNGQGAGGYTF,TGTGCCAGCAGTAACGGACAGGGGGCGGGTGGCTACACCTTC
.,TRBJ2-1,TRBV7-9,.,CASSSVRGRGYNEQFF,TGTGCCAGCAGCTCTGTGCGGGGAAGGGGGTACAATGAGCAGTTCTTC
TRBD1,TRBJ1-1,TRBV29-1,.,CSVRDRVTEAFF,TGCAGCGTCCGGGACAGGGTCACTGAAGCTTTCTTT
.,TRBJ2-5,TRBV18,.,CASSPLTGQETQYF,TGTGCCAGCTCACCCCTGACGGGACAAGAGACCCAGTACTTC
.,TRBJ1-4,TRBV5-4,.,CASSRGGMNEKLFF,TGTGCCAGCAGCCGGGGGGGGATGAATGAAAAACTGTTTTTT
.,TRBJ1-1,TRBV10-3,few,CAISLTGMNTEAFF,TGTGCCATCAGCCTTACAGGGATGAACACTGAAGCTTTCTTT
TRBD1,TRBJ2-7,TRBV19,.,CASSPGGALGGYEQYF,TGTGCCAGTAGTCCAGGGGGCGCCCTGGGCGGTTACGAGCAGTACTTC
TRBD1,TRBJ1-1,TRBV5-1,few,CASSLVAGGTEAFF,TGCGCCAGCAGCTTGGTTGCAGGGGGCACTGAAGCTTTCTTT